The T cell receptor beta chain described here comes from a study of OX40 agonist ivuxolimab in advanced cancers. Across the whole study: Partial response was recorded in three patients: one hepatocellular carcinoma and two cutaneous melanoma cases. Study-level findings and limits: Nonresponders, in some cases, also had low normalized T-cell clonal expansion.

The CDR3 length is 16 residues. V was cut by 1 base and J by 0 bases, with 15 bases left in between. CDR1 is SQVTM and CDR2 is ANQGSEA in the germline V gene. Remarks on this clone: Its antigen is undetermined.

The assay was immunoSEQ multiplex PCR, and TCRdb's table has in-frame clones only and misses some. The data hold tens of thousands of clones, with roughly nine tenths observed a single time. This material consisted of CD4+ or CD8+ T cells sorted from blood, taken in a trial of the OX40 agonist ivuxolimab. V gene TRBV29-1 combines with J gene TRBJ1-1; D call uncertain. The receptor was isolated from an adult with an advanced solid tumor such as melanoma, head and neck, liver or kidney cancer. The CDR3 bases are TGCAGCGTTGAAGGCGCGACGGTATACATGAACACTGAAGCTTTCTTT. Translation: CSVEGATVYMNTEAFF.